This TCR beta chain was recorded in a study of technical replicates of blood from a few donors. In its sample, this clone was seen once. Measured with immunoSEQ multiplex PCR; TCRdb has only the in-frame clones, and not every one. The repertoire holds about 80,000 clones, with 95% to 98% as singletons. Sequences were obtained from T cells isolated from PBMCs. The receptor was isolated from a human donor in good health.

The CDR3 nucleotides are TGTGCCAGCAGCTCGAGACAGTTGAGCACTGAAGCTTTCTTT. Translating it yields CASSSRQLSTEAFF. The rearrangement uses TRBV7-9 and TRBJ1-1; D is perhaps TRBD1 (5 bases). The CDR3 runs to 14 residues. Germline CDR1 reads SEHNR; CDR2 reads FQNEAQ (reference sequence). Trimming removed 4 bases from V and 4 bases from J, with 13 bases in between.